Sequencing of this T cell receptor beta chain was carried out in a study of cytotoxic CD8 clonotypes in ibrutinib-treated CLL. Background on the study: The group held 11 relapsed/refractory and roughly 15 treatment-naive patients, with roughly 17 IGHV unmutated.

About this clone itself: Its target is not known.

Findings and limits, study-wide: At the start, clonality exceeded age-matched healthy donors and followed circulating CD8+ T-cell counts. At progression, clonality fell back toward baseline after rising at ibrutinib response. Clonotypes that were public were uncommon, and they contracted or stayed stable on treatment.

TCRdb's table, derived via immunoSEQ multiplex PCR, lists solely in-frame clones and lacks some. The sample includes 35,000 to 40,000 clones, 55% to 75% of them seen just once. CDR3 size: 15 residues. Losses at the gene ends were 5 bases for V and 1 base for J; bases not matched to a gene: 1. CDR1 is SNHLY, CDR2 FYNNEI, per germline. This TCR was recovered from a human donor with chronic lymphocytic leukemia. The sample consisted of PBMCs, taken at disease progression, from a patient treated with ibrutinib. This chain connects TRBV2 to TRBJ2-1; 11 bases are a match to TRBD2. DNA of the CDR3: TGTGCCAGCAGTCTAGCGGGGGGTTCCTACAATGAGCAGTTCTTC. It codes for CASSLAGGSYNEQFF.